The following is a T cell receptor beta chain sequence with its context. In this sample, this clone turned up a few times. No cognate antigen has been identified for it. No base-level quality is on record; no much larger clone is a single base apart. The cohort comprised some 730 healthy bone marrow donors. Cohort members were all nominally healthy when sampled, although unrecorded immune exposures were likely present. The donor was CMV seronegative and belonged to the group of roughly 330 seronegative cohort members. A peripheral blood sample was provided by each donor, and peripheral blood mononuclear cells were used for TCR beta sequencing. Genomic DNA extraction from the blood cell samples was performed with the Qiagen DNeasy Blood Extraction Kit. The data stem from a study of cytomegalovirus exposure and HLA in healthy donors (dated by TCRdb to 2015 to 2018). For the wider study: An earlier analysis of roughly 500 of the donors reported approximately 260 Gb of sequence data and around 110 million unique TCR beta sequences obtained from around 190 million T cells. Approximately 310 gigabases of sequencing data and roughly 90 million unique TCR sequences were included in an early release covering over 600 HLA-typed donors. Of the 398 genotyped donors, around 81% fell in the genetic ancestry cluster associated with self-reported Caucasian donors. The study aimed to test whether signatures of past pathogen exposure could be identified by cataloging public T cell receptors. The study used immunosequencing to profile the T cell repertoires of approximately 630 subjects and linked those repertoires to cytomegalovirus serostatus. In addition to the first cohort of around 670 subjects, a separate validation cohort of over 90 different subjects was used. To predict cytomegalovirus infection status, the study combined high-throughput TCR immunosequencing, statistical association of individual TCRs with disease status, and machine learning. A later analysis re-analyzed previously published TCR beta repertoires from hundreds of donors and added high-resolution HLA genotyping to study TCR occurrence patterns. The later analysis used no new phenotypic data to find candidate immune exposures, relying instead on TCR beta sequences and their occurrence across donors. An earlier analysis of roughly 580 of the donors used high-throughput TCR beta sequencing to judge whether each TCR beta V gene segment behaved as functional or pseudogenic. Alongside the repertoire data, information on donor age, sex, ethnicity and CMV serostatus was compiled. A later genetic analysis took genome-wide SNP genotypes for about 55% of the 666 donors and used that subset as a discovery cohort. Every discovery cohort repertoire had been produced on one sequencing platform. HLA typing included class I and class II loci at four-digit resolution. The number of donors typed differed by locus, with roughly 629-640 for A, B, C, DRB1 and DQB1, around 500 for DQA1, 606 for DPA1, and 450 to 480 for DPB1. Because of strong linkage in the cohort, a few DR-DQ haplotypes were treated as single units for association and clustering. Across around 400 genotyped donors of the cohort, an average of roughly 250,000 unique TCR beta nucleotide sequences per donor were sequenced, and roughly a sixth of those sequences were non-productive.

Points the paper makes about the study in general: In a later analysis, HLA-associated TCR beta chains were found to be more clonally expanded and to have lower generation probabilities than equally common non-associated chains. A later analysis associated 16,951 TCR beta sequences with specific HLA alleles at a false discovery rate of 0.05. When HLA alleles, especially DR and DQ, strongly co-occurred, TCR associations were difficult to assign to individual alleles. The authors suggested that the approach could potentially be generalized to other disease states and immunological phenotypes. Several of the top co-occurrence clusters appeared to be linked to parvovirus B19, influenza, CMV and Epstein-Barr virus, according to a later analysis. Linkage disequilibrium might explain the correlated functional status among segregating V segments, but an unknown experimental factor could not be excluded. In a later genetic analysis, fewer N-insertions in productive TCRs were reported among donors in an Asian-associated ancestry cluster than the approximately 710-donor mean. The only immune exposure information available for the cohort was CMV serostatus. The presence/absence analyses assumed that sequencing depth was roughly uniform across donors, and that assumption may not be true. In the study, 164 TCR beta chains were listed as associated with cytomegalovirus. Most TCR sequences were seen in very few donors, while some public TCRs were found in many individuals. A group of highly shared sequence variants was considered likely to be a technical artifact of the sequencing pipeline. According to a later analysis, most CMV-associated TCR beta chains appeared to be HLA-restricted, and the HLA associations seemed to be driven largely by CMV exposure. Because counts were too low, seventeen rarely observed V segments, including chromosome 9 orphons, were excluded from the earlier analysis of a few hundred of the donors. In vitro tests confirmed that a few of the cytomegalovirus-associated TCR beta chains recognize cytomegalovirus antigens. The classifier was reported to diagnose cytomegalovirus status with high specificity and sensitivity in both the original cohort and the validation cohort. V-gene and J-gene trimming of TCR beta chains was associated with a missense DCLRE1C variant in a later genetic analysis, and the association was replicated in an independent cohort. A later analysis found that TCR association rates varied across HLA loci, with DRB1 alleles showing the most associated TCRs and HLA-C alleles the fewest. This cohort had only TCR beta chains sequenced, and the lack of alpha or paired-chain data limited which features could be detected. A further reported finding was that TCR beta sequences accurately predicted the HLA-A and HLA-B alleles for most subjects in the first cohort. In an earlier analysis of 450 to 750 of the donors, most TCR beta V segments appeared in productive rearrangements about 90% or about 30% of the time, broadly matching IMGT annotations. Because some donors lacked HLA typing at each locus, the association tests relied only on the typed subset.

Library preparation used the immunoSEQ multiplex PCR assay. The multiplex PCR relied on a mix of 60 forward primers for TCR Vbeta segments and 13 reverse primers for TCR Jbeta segments. The CDR3 region of rearranged TCR beta genes was amplified from genomic DNA with a multiplex PCR assay. The amplified TCR beta libraries were sequenced on the Illumina HiSeq System as 87-base-pair reads. On the study's bioinformatics: A later analysis tallied 70 million to 100 million unique TCR beta chains across the 666 repertoires, and approximately 12 million of those chains were shared by two or more donors. To remove PCR and sequencing errors, raw reads were error-corrected and collapsed into unique sequences using a nearest-neighbor algorithm that merged closely related sequences. Alignment of CDR3 sequences to IMGT reference sequences was used to assign V, D and J gene segments. For a sequence to be retained, a match of at least six nucleotides was required to both a V gene segment and a J gene segment. Rearrangements were called productive when the CDR3 lacked stop codons and stayed in frame with V and J; all others were non-productive. CDR3 was defined by IMGT convention, running from the second conserved V-encoded cysteine to the conserved J-encoded phenylalanine. Sequences without an unambiguous match to a single V gene segment were excluded from the earlier analysis of about 600 of the donors. In an earlier analysis of 587 of the donors, V segments were called functional above 56.7% productive rearrangements and were called segregating when the between-donor standard deviation exceeded 5%. A statistical classification framework was built to diagnose cytomegalovirus status from the catalog of TCR beta chain sequences. V and J gene assignment, in a later analysis, came from comparing TCR nucleotide sequences with IMGT/GENE-DB human TR gene sequences. In a later analysis, CDR3 sequences and most-parsimonious VDJ recombination scenarios were assigned using the TCRdist pipeline. A later analysis defined each TCR beta chain by its CDR3 amino acid sequence plus V-gene family, and excluded reads lacking a unique V-gene family. A later analysis removed 592 highly shared, low-generation-probability nucleotide sequences to deal with suspected cross-contamination and a sequencing artifact. In a later analysis, a clonal expansion index was calculated for each public chain from normalized within-repertoire ranks of inferred template counts. In a later analysis, generation probabilities were computed using a VDJ recombination model fitted to out-of-frame rearrangements, and the results were checked against IGoR. In a later analysis, hypergeometric tests were used to score TCR-TCR, TCR-HLA and TCR-CMV co-occurrence, with a repertoire-size bias correction applied to TCR pairs. To estimate false discovery rates, a later analysis permuted the HLA or CMV assignments 20 times. In a later analysis, co-occurring TCRs were grouped using DBSCAN, with TCRdist sequence similarity added in when clustering inside HLA-allele-positive subsets. Repertoires with fewer than 30,000 or more than 120,000 public chains, plus five repertoires with anomalous nucleotide sharing, were excluded from co-occurrence clustering. Entries here come from immuneACCESS through TCRdb and include only in-frame sequences with V and J called. Some clones fail to appear in such tables; in the studies checked, an unresolved V gene covers under half of the shortfall, and the cause of the remainder is unknown. For V, J and clone size, that table is used; D and trimming come from the DNA. This sample has about 57,000 clones in its table, and over 60% of those were observed once. Around 9.1% of the sample rests with the top ten.

Material for sequencing was PBMCs. This clonotype was sampled from a woman aged 50 to 65 in good health and CMV-seronegative.

The DNA sequence reads TGTGCCAGCAGTTTTGGGGGACAAGGCCCCCTGGGGGCCCAGTACTTC. Its translation reads: CASSFGGQGPLGAQYF. The sequence is built from TRBV27 and TRBJ2-5; matching of 6 bases hints at TRBD1 as the D gene. V was cut back by 3 bases and J by 9 bases, leaving a gap of 23 bases between them. The CDR3, cysteine through phenylalanine, is 16 amino acids long. Of the read, only the CDR3 DNA is kept; its 48 bases are in frame from base 1. CDR1 and CDR2, per the germline V gene (reference sequence), are MNHEY and SMNVEV.